The 21 T cell receptor beta chains in this list originate from one sample, sequenced in a study of blood T cells in healthy people across ages (dated by TCRdb to between 2014 and 2017). The method was 5' RACE. The data were produced on an Illumina HiSeq 2500. A second about 7 to 11 cycle PCR used a sample-barcoded 5' primer and a J-beta primer mix. TCRdb cleaned the public reads at Q25 with fastp, built clones with MiXCR and kept in-frame beta chains. A single entry per CDR3 protein holds the most common genes and DNA from its merged rows. Within this sample are about 2 million distinct CDR3 sequences, with about 49% of them counted one time only. The ten most abundant clones make up less than 2.5% of the sample. The source material was blood. These receptors were taken from a middle-aged woman in good health.

The chain couples TRBV20-1 to TRBJ2-5, with TRBD1 matching over 7 bases. Germline-derived CDR1 and CDR2 are DFQATT and SNEGSKA (reference sequence). CDR3 size: 12 residues. Trimming cost V 6 bases and J 4 bases; bases outside gene matches: 5. The CDR3 bases are TGCAGTGCAAAGGGGGCTTCAGAGACCCAGTACTTC. Its protein is CSAKGASETQYF.

J is TRBJ1-6 and V is TRBV3-1; D gene uncertain. Germline CDR1 LGHDT, CDR2 YNNKEL (reference sequence). CDR3 length: 12 amino acids. Deletions cut 3 bases from V and 13 bases from J, with 10 bases between. The CDR3 is CASSHTPLPLHF. CDR3 in DNA: TGTGCCAGCAGCCACACGCCCCTCCCCCTCCACTTT.

In its sample, this clonotype was seen many times. The chain has TRBV3-1 and TRBJ2-5; no clear D gene. Per germline, CDR1 LGHDT and CDR2 YNNKEL (reference sequence). V was clipped by 3 bases and J by 2 bases, with 10 bases between them. The CDR3 totals 14 residues. CDR3 nucleotides: TGTGCCAGCAGCCATAGTGGGGTACAAGAGACCCAGTACTTC. Translated, it gives CASSHSGVQETQYF.

This clonotype was seen just once. The chain has TRBV12-3 or TRBV12-4 and TRBJ1-2; D remains unclear. This CDR3 contains 12 residues. V lost 6 bases and J 2 bases, leaving 7 bases between the germline ends. The CDR3 region has the DNA TGTGCCAGCAGGGAGTTAAACTATGGCTACACCTTC. It is translated as CASRELNYGYTF.

This chain joins TRBV5-5 and TRBJ2-1, with unresolved D. The CDR3 runs to 13 residues. Trimming took 7 bases from V and 5 from J, leaving 13 bases between them. CDR1 is SGHKS, CDR2 YYEKEE, per germline (reference sequence). CDR3 nucleotides: TGTGCCAGCCAAGTCATTGAAGACAATGAGCAGTTCTTC. Translating it yields CASQVIEDNEQFF.

The chain uses TRBV20-1 and TRBJ2-5; 9 bases align to TRBD2. This CDR3 spans 14 amino acids. J was trimmed by 5 bases and V by 3 bases; bases with no gene match: 7. Germline V gene data show CDR1 as DFQATT and CDR2 as SNEGSKA (reference sequence). The CDR3: CSASGGGASETQYF. CDR3 nucleotide sequence: TGCAGTGCTAGCGGCGGGGGGGCATCCGAGACCCAGTACTTC.

V is TRBV29-1 and J is TRBJ2-3; D possibly corresponds to TRBD1 (6 bases). The V end was cut by 4 bases, the J end by 0 bases, with 11 bases between. This CDR3 comprises 14 residues. The germline gives CDR1 SQVTM, CDR2 ANQGSEA. CDR3 nucleotides: TGCAGCGTTGTTCGGACAGTTAGCACAGATACGCAGTATTTT. It translates to CSVVRTVSTDTQYF.

The chain links TRBV6-5 to TRBJ2-3; D may match TRBD1 or TRBD2 (5 bases each). The CDR3 runs 14 residues. Trimming removed 5 bases from V and 3 bases from J, with 12 bases in between. Germline V gene sequence: CDR1 MNHEY, CDR2 SVGAGI. CDR3 in DNA: TGTGCCAGCAGTCCCGGGGACCCAACAGATACGCAGTATTTT. Translated, it gives CASSPGDPTDTQYF.

Concerning this clonotype itself: A read error may produce the germline difference seen at one junction end. V is TRBV6-5 and J is TRBJ2-1; a weak D match, TRBD1 (6 bases). The germline CDR1 and CDR2 sequences are MNHEY and SVGAGI. CDR3 length: 14 amino acids. DNA for the CDR3: TGTGCCAGCAGGACCACAGGGATCTACGATGAGCAGTTCTTC. Protein product: CASRTTGIYDEQFF.

The chain couples TRBV5-1 to TRBJ2-3; D is ambiguous. The CDR3 loop spans 13 amino acids. V was trimmed by 9 bases and J by 0 bases, leaving 11 bases between them. Germline assignment: CDR1 SGHRS and CDR2 YFSETQ. The CDR3 sequence: CATRSSSTDTQYF. Written as DNA, the CDR3 is TGCGCCACCCGAAGTTCAAGCACAGATACGCAGTATTTT.

This clonotype was recorded a few times. The chain links TRBV27 to TRBJ2-5; possible D gene TRBD1, 6 bases. The V end lost 5 bases, the J end lost 11 bases, and 12 bases lay between the germline ends. The CDR3 spans 11 residues. Germline V lookup: CDR1 MNHEY, CDR2 SMNVEV (reference sequence). CDR3 sequence: CASSQRTDQYF. The CDR3 DNA reads as TGTGCCAGCAGTCAAAGGACAGATCAGTACTTC.

The sample holds a few counts of this clonotype. The chain joins TRBV20-1 to TRBJ1-2; possibly TRBD1 for D (5 bases). The germline V gene has CDR1 DFQATT and CDR2 SNEGSKA (reference sequence). The CDR3 is made up of 12 amino acids. V was trimmed by 6 bases and J by 8 bases, leaving 16 bases between them. The CDR3 nucleotides are TGCAGTGCCCCACCGGTTGAGGGGGGCTACACCTTC. Its translation is CSAPPVEGGYTF.

V gene TRBV28 combines with J gene TRBJ2-1, with 10 bases fitting TRBD1. The CDR3 has 16 amino acids. After removal of 3 bases from V and 5 bases from J, the junction contained 7 bases not matched to a gene. Germline V gene data show CDR1 as MDHEN and CDR2 as SYDVKM. The CDR3 DNA reads as TGTGCCAGCAGTTTCCCTGGGACAGGGGCCCACAATGAGCAGTTCTTC. It codes for CASSFPGTGAHNEQFF.

Concerning this clonotype itself: Germline is not matched at one junction end, which may reflect a read error. The genes are TRBV28 and TRBJ2-5; D gene ambiguous. The germline CDR1 and CDR2 sequences are MDHEN and SYDVKM. The CDR3 has 14 amino acids. CDR3 amino acids: CASSLIVAQEAQYF. The CDR3 nucleotides are TGTGCCAGCAGTTTAATAGTAGCTCAAGAGGCCCAGTACTTC.

This clonotype appeared a few times. The genes are TRBV27 and TRBJ2-5; D is unclear. Germline CDR1 reads MNHEY; CDR2 reads SMNVEV (reference sequence). The CDR3 totals 15 residues. V was pared by 8 bases and J by 4 bases, with 20 bases between. DNA for the CDR3: TGTGCCAGCGCGGCGCATGGACCTCCCCCAGAGACCCAGTACTTC. This gives the protein CASAAHGPPPETQYF.

The chain employs TRBV5-6 and TRBJ2-3; D is ambiguous. CDR3 length equals 13 residues. V was cut by 4 bases and J by 9 bases, with 15 bases left in between. Looked up from germline, CDR1 is SGHDT and CDR2 is YYEEEE. The CDR3 region is CASSVLSTGTQYF. CDR3 in DNA: TGTGCCAGCAGCGTACTATCAACGGGCACGCAGTATTTT.

The gene calls are TRBV4-3 and TRBJ2-1; 9 positions agree with TRBD2. Trimming cost V 4 bases and J 6 bases; bases outside gene matches: 10. Germline V gene lookup returns CDR1 LGHNA and CDR2 YSLEER. CDR3 length: 16 amino acids. The CDR3 sequence is CASSRYAAGGTNEQFF. The CDR3 nucleotides are TGCGCCAGCAGCCGGTATGCAGCGGGGGGTACCAATGAGCAGTTCTTC.

This clonotype turned up a few times. The J gene is TRBJ2-7, the V gene TRBV9; 9 bases agree with TRBD2. The CDR3 is 15 residues long. CDR1 and CDR2 (germline): SGDLS, YYNGEE. The trim removed 5 bases at V and 1 base at J, leaving 7 bases unmatched. CDR3 sequence reads: CASSESGGSSYEQYF. The CDR3 DNA is TGTGCCAGCAGTGAAAGCGGGGGGTCATCCTACGAGCAGTACTTC.

This chain uses TRBV12-3 or TRBV12-4 with TRBJ2-7; 9 bases map to TRBD1. The V and J ends lost 5 bases and 2 bases, in that order; junction bases with no gene match: 4. The CDR3 runs 14 residues. The chain's CDR3 is CASSGQGLPYEQYF. The CDR3 bases are TGTGCCAGCAGTGGACAGGGGCTTCCCTACGAGCAGTACTTC.

In its sample, this clonotype was seen a few times. This chain uses TRBV28 with TRBJ2-3, with 7 positions matching TRBD1. Trimming at V came to 10 bases and at J to 1 base, leaving 5 bases not matched to a gene. This CDR3 is 13 amino acids long. Germline lookup yields CDR1 MDHEN and CDR2 SYDVKM. CDR3 residues: CAIDDRGTDTQYF. CDR3 nucleotide sequence: TGTGCCATTGACGACAGGGGCACAGATACGCAGTATTTT.

The chain uses TRBV4-2 and TRBJ1-4, with a tentative D call TRBD1 (5 bases). Per the germline V gene, CDR1 is LGHNA and CDR2 is YNFKEQ. CDR3 length equals 15 residues. V was clipped by 0 bases and J by 8 bases, with 13 bases between them. The CDR3 DNA sequence: TGTGCCAGCAGCCAAGAATCACGGGGCGAGGAAAAACTGTTTTTT. It yields the protein CASSQESRGEEKLFF.